Given below is one TCR beta chain in context. What it binds is not known. The CDR3 runs 15 residues. Per germline, CDR1 MNHEY and CDR2 SMNVEV (reference sequence). The V end was cut by 9 bases, the J end by 9 bases, with 24 bases between. The sample is drawn from a study of blood T cells in healthy people across ages. PCR was performed a second time for roughly 7 to 11 cycles using a sample-barcoded 5' primer and a J-beta primer mix. Each TCR beta cDNA got a 12-nucleotide random molecular identifier. TCRdb independently ran MiXCR on the 5' RACE reads; one entry per CDR3 protein. The sample yields 1.5 million to 2 million distinct CDR3 sequences, about 31% seen once. Study results and caveats: While age rose, TCR beta diversity per million T cells dropped in a roughly linear way. Naive CD4+ cells and diversity were both higher in long-lived donors than in aged donors. TCR beta diversity correlated strongly with naive T cell percentage.

The chain couples TRBV27 to TRBJ2-1, with D perhaps matching TRBD2 (6 bases). The TCR comes from a woman aged 25-40 years in good health. The sample consisted of blood. CDR3 loop: CARGSGLNSGSEQFF. The CDR3 coding sequence is TGTGCCAGGGGGTCCGGACTAAATTCGGGTAGTGAGCAGTTCTTC.